Below, 6 T cell receptor beta chains from the same sample are listed, as sequenced in a study of blood T cell repertoires in COVID-19. TCRdb's copy holds only in-frame clones and misses some; the assay was immunoSEQ multiplex PCR. The sample includes roughly 91,000 clones, 82% seen only once; the top ten take 1% to 1.5%. The sample consisted of peripheral blood. The receptor source for this set is a woman older than 75 with acute or convalescent COVID-19.

The chain uses TRBV3-1 (or the pseudogene TRBV3-2) and TRBJ2-5; 7 nucleotides align to TRBD2. The CDR3 runs 16 residues. Germline values: CDR1 LGHDT, CDR2 YNNKEL (reference sequence). V trimming: 3 bases; J trimming: 2 bases; junction bases outside the gene matches: 9. The chain's CDR3 is CASSQYSSGRQETQYF. Written as DNA, the CDR3 is TGTGCCAGCAGCCAGTACTCTAGCGGTAGGCAAGAGACCCAGTACTTC.

In this sample, this clone turned up once. This sequence joins TRBV5-6 and TRBJ1-5, with 7 nucleotides matching TRBD1. V was clipped by 2 bases and J by 5 bases; unmatched bases: 4. This CDR3 is built from 14 residues. CDR1 SGHDT and CDR2 YYEEEE come from the germline V gene. CDR3 bases: TGTGCCAGCAGCTTCGGACAGGCCGATCAGCCCCAGCATTTT. Translated, it gives CASSFGQADQPQHF.

The rearrangement links TRBV27 to TRBJ1-2; D not resolved. CDR1 is MNHEY and CDR2 is SMNVEV in the germline V gene (reference sequence). The CDR3 covers 15 residues. The V end was cut by 6 bases, the J end by 0 bases, with 14 bases between. CDR3 sequence (DNA): TGTGCCAGCAGCCGGGAGCCAAAAGCTAACTATGGCTACACCTTC. Protein sequence: CASSREPKANYGYTF.

About this clone: At one of its ends the junction is not consistent with the germline gene, which may arise from a read error. The V and J genes are TRBV6-5 and TRBJ1-2, with D maybe TRBD1 (5 bases). CDR1 and CDR2 (germline): MNHEY, SVGAGI. The CDR3 sequence is 13 residues long. The DNA for the CDR3 is TGTGCCAGCAGCAGAAGGCCGGGGGGTGTCATACTCTGG. Protein: CASSRRPGGVILW.

The genes are TRBV5-1 and TRBJ2-1; 10 nucleotides align to TRBD2. Germline-derived CDR1 and CDR2 are SGHRS and YFSETQ. V was clipped by 6 bases and J by 8 bases; unmatched bases: 8. The CDR3 contains 14 residues. CDR3 residues: CASNLAAGGDEQFF. In DNA, the CDR3 is TGCGCCAGCAACTTAGCAGCGGGAGGGGATGAGCAGTTCTTC.

J is TRBJ1-6 and V is TRBV6-6; TRBD1 matches at 9 bases. There are 15 residues in the CDR3. V lost 5 bases, J lost 6 bases, and 5 bases stayed unmatched. Looked up from germline, CDR1 is MNHNY and CDR2 is SVGAGI (reference sequence). The CDR3 protein is CASSHKGQGNSPLHF. The DNA of the CDR3 is TGTGCCAGCAGTCACAAGGGACAGGGTAATTCACCCCTCCACTTT.